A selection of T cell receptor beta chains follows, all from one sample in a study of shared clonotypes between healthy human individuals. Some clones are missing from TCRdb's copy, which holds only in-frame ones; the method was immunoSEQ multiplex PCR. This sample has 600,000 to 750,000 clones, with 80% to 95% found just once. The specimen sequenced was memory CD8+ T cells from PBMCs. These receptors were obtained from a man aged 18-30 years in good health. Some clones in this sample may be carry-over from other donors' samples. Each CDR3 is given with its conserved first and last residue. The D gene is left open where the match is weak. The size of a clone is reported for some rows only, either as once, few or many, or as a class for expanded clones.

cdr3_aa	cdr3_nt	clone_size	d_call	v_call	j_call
CSVGRAGAPYEQYF	TGCAGCGTTGGGAGAGCGGGAGCGCCCTACGAGCAGTACTTC	few	TRBD2	TRBV29-1	TRBJ2-7
CASSNRGVGGYTF	TGTGCCAGCAGCAACAGGGGAGTTGGGGGCTACACCTTC	.	TRBD1	TRBV7-9	TRBJ1-2
CASSAQQGAEAFF	TGTGCCAGTAGTGCCCAACAGGGAGCTGAAGCTTTCTTT	.	.	TRBV19	TRBJ1-1
CASGGRYGTEAFF	TGTGCCAGCGGGGGGAGGTACGGCACTGAAGCTTTCTTT	.	.	TRBV6-1	TRBJ1-1
CASLRDGGRNYNEQFF	TGTGCCAGCTTACGGGATGGCGGGAGGAACTACAATGAGCAGTTCTTC	.	TRBD2	TRBV27	TRBJ2-1
CASSLTTGRRNQPQHF	TGTGCCAGCAGCTTAACGACAGGGCGGCGCAATCAGCCCCAGCATTTT	.	TRBD1	TRBV7-8	TRBJ1-5
CASSNTRLNTGELFF	TGTGCCAGCAGTAATACTAGGCTGAACACCGGGGAGCTGTTTTTT	.	.	TRBV25-1	TRBJ2-2
CAPWWEGNTEAFF	TGTGCCCCCTGGTGGGAGGGGAACACTGAAGCTTTCTTT	.	.	TRBV28	TRBJ1-1
CASSFSGGTFTGELFF	TGTGCCAGCAGCTTTTCAGGGGGCACCTTTACCGGGGAGCTGTTTTTT	.	TRBD1	TRBV5-6	TRBJ2-2
CAWITQGAGDTQYF	TGTGCCTGGATTACCCAGGGGGCGGGAGATACGCAGTATTTT	.	TRBD1	TRBV30	TRBJ2-3
CASKTGELFF	TGTGCCTCAAAAACCGGGGAGCTGTTTTTT	.	.	TRBV19	TRBJ2-2
CASSDGMGNTEAFF	TGTGCCAGCAGTGATGGTATGGGAAACACTGAAGCTTTCTTT	few	.	TRBV2	TRBJ1-1
CASRNLQGYSYEQYF	TGTGCCAGCAGAAACCTACAGGGGTACTCCTACGAGCAGTACTTC	.	TRBD1	TRBV25-1	TRBJ2-7
CASSPRTAQETQYF	TGCGCCAGCAGCCCTAGGACAGCCCAAGAGACCCAGTACTTC	.	.	TRBV4-1	TRBJ2-5
CASSVGPSNNEQFF	TGTGCCAGCAGCGTAGGGCCTAGCAACAATGAGCAGTTCTTC	.	.	TRBV9	TRBJ2-1
CASSLGTGGGYNEQFF	TGTGCCAGCAGCTTAGGGACAGGGGGGGGATACAATGAGCAGTTCTTC	.	TRBD1	TRBV7-8	TRBJ2-1
CASSVGQGNYEQYF	TGTGCCAGCAGCGTAGGACAGGGGAACTACGAGCAGTACTTC	.	TRBD1	TRBV9	TRBJ2-7
CASSFLGVNSPLHF	TGTGCCAGCAGCTTTTTAGGGGTCAATTCACCCCTCCACTTT	.	.	TRBV5-6	TRBJ1-6
CASSRLEGSIETQYF	TGTGCCAGTAGTCGGCTGGAGGGCTCGATAGAGACCCAGTACTTC	once	.	TRBV19	TRBJ2-5
CASSGGLETPYNEQFF	TGCGCCAGCAGTGGGGGACTAGAAACCCCCTACAATGAGCAGTTCTTC	.	TRBD2	TRBV10-1	TRBJ2-1
CASSERTSANTGEQFF	TGCGCCAGCAGTGAGAGGACTAGCGCAAACACGGGTGAGCAGTTCTTC	.	TRBD2	TRBV10-1	TRBJ2-1
CASSVATGGGQQKDYGYTF	TGTGCCAGCAGCGTAGCTACGGGTGGGGGGCAGCAGAAAGACTATGGCTACACCTTC	.	.	TRBV9	TRBJ1-2
CASSGTGGWTGELFF	TGTGCCAGTAGTGGGACAGGGGGATGGACCGGGGAGCTGTTTTTT	.	TRBD1	TRBV19	TRBJ2-2
CASSLRQSTYEQYF	TGTGCCAGCAGTTTACGACAGAGTACCTACGAGCAGTACTTC	.	.	TRBV27	TRBJ2-7
CASMGNTEAFF	TGTGCCAGTATGGGGAACACTGAAGCTTTCTTT	.	.	TRBV19	TRBJ1-1
CASSLVIGGDYNEQFF	TGTGCCAGCAGCTTAGTCATTGGGGGCGACTACAATGAGCAGTTCTTC	once	.	TRBV7-2	TRBJ2-1
CAISAQGLAGYNEQFF	TGTGCCATCAGTGCCCAGGGACTAGCGGGATACAATGAGCAGTTCTTC	.	TRBD2	TRBV10-3	TRBJ2-1
CASQPRGGLNEKLFF	TGTGCCAGCCAACCGAGAGGAGGTCTTAATGAAAAACTGTTTTTT	.	.	TRBV7-9	TRBJ1-4
CASSLFNLQGQSTEAFF	TGCGCCAGCAGCTTATTCAATTTACAGGGGCAGAGCACTGAAGCTTTCTTT	.	TRBD1	TRBV5-1	TRBJ1-1
CASSQGKADLTRKHYGYTF	TGTGCCAGCAGCCAAGGAAAGGCGGACTTAACTCGCAAGCACTATGGCTACACCTTC	.	.	TRBV4-2	TRBJ1-2
CASSQAGTSFYNEQFF	TGTGCCAGCAGCCAGGCCGGGACTAGCTTTTACAATGAGCAGTTCTTC	.	TRBD2	TRBV14	TRBJ2-1
CASSTEQGVGTEAFF	TGTGCCAGCAGCACAGAACAGGGAGTGGGGACTGAAGCTTTCTTT	few	.	TRBV7-9	TRBJ1-1
CASSLRTSGTYNEQFF	TGCGCCAGCAGCCTGAGGACTAGCGGGACCTACAATGAGCAGTTCTTC	.	TRBD2	TRBV4-1	TRBJ2-1
CASSQDIRVGLGNEQFF	TGTGCCAGCAGCCAAGATATCAGGGTAGGGCTGGGCAATGAGCAGTTCTTC	.	.	TRBV14	TRBJ2-1
CASSDLEIEQYF	TGTGCCAGCAGCGATCTTGAGATTGAGCAGTACTTC	.	.	TRBV2	TRBJ2-7
CASSLGQFGNTIYF	TGTGCCAGCAGCTTAGGCCAGTTTGGAAACACCATATATTTT	.	.	TRBV7-8	TRBJ1-3
CASSTGTDTQYF	TGTGCCAGCAGTACGGGGACAGATACGCAGTATTTT	.	.	TRBV28	TRBJ2-3
CAISESGVGYEQYF	TGTGCCATCAGTGAGTCGGGAGTGGGGTACGAGCAGTACTTC	.	.	TRBV10-3	TRBJ2-7
CASSTIDSYEQYF	TGTGCCAGCTCAACCATTGACAGCTACGAGCAGTACTTC	once	.	TRBV18	TRBJ2-7
CASKPGRQSNTGELFF	TGTGCCAGTAAACCGGGACGTCAATCGAACACCGGGGAGCTGTTTTTT	.	.	TRBV27	TRBJ2-2
CASSHPTGWTEAFF	TGCGCCAGCAGCCACCCTACAGGGTGGACTGAAGCTTTCTTT	.	.	TRBV4-1	TRBJ1-1
CASSFEGGGTEAFF	TGTGCCAGCAGTTTCGAGGGCGGGGGCACTGAAGCTTTCTTT	.	.	TRBV28	TRBJ1-1
CAWSGGKRNEQFF	TGTGCCTGGAGTGGGGGGAAGAGGAATGAGCAGTTCTTC	.	.	TRBV30	TRBJ2-1
CASSVKTRLAGWGEQFF	TGTGCCAGCAGCGTTAAAACCCGACTAGCGGGTTGGGGTGAGCAGTTCTTC	.	TRBD2	TRBV9	TRBJ2-1
CASSFGAQPQHF	TGTGCCAGCAGTTTTGGGGCTCAGCCCCAGCATTTT	.	.	TRBV28	TRBJ1-5
CASRATSGRSEQFF	TGTGCCAGCAGGGCGACTAGCGGGAGGTCTGAGCAGTTCTTC	.	TRBD2	TRBV6-4	TRBJ2-1
CASSQDWGQDPYEQYF	TGCGCCAGCAGCCAAGATTGGGGGCAGGACCCCTACGAGCAGTACTTC	.	.	TRBV4-3	TRBJ2-7
CASSSRDAPANEKLFF	TGTGCCAGCAGCTCACGGGACGCGCCCGCTAATGAAAAACTGTTTTTT	.	.	TRBV7-6	TRBJ1-4
CASSLSWHSGNTIYF	TGTGCCAGCAGTTTATCGTGGCACTCTGGAAACACCATATATTTT	.	.	TRBV27	TRBJ1-3
CAIRPGQHTGELFF	TGTGCCATCAGACCGGGACAGCACACCGGGGAGCTGTTTTTT	.	TRBD1	TRBV10-3	TRBJ2-2